These T cell receptor beta chains were read from a single sample in a study of control samples from healthy donors and cancer patients. TCRdb keeps only in-frame clones here, not all; method: immunoSEQ multiplex PCR. The sample carries about 83,000 clones, 91% recorded once. Sequenced: blood. The receptors stem from a man between 45 and 60 years old in good health. Each CDR3 is given with its conserved first and last residue.

V gene: TRBV5-6; J gene: TRBJ1-2; CDR3 protein: CASRKQGFDGYTF
V gene: TRBV7-2; J gene: TRBJ2-5; CDR3 protein: CASNRGYQETQYF
V gene: TRBV5-8; J gene: TRBJ1-5; CDR3 protein: CASSYRMGNQPQHF
V gene: TRBV13; J gene: TRBJ2-2; CDR3 protein: CASSWGQTNTGELFF
V gene: TRBV2; J gene: TRBJ1-1; CDR3 protein: CASSYGASYPEAFF
V gene: TRBV7-2; J gene: TRBJ1-1; CDR3 protein: CASSLKGGDEAFF
V gene: TRBV19; J gene: TRBJ1-1; CDR3 protein: CASSIAGAGTEAFF
V gene: TRBV25-1; J gene: TRBJ1-2; CDR3 protein: CASSPDGGGFSYTF
V gene: TRBV6-5; J gene: TRBJ1-2; CDR3 protein: CASSRGESGGYTF
V gene: TRBV5-4; J gene: TRBJ1-1; CDR3 protein: CASSKIKGGGTEAFF
V gene: TRBV2; J gene: TRBJ1-2; CDR3 protein: CASSEFPKEGYGYTF
V gene: TRBV7-9; J gene: TRBJ1-2; CDR3 protein: CASSLQGRHGYTF
V gene: TRBV11-2; J gene: TRBJ1-1; CDR3 protein: CASSLGRVNTEAFF
V gene: TRBV4-1; J gene: TRBJ2-7; CDR3 protein: CASSQEAERNEQYF
V gene: TRBV12-5; J gene: TRBJ2-3; CDR3 protein: CASGPHSGGVTDTQYF
V gene: TRBV6-5; J gene: TRBJ1-1; CDR3 protein: CASSYEGVTEAFF
V gene: TRBV30; J gene: TRBJ1-4; CDR3 protein: CAWSAGVPNEKLFF
V gene: TRBV12-5; J gene: TRBJ1-1; CDR3 protein: CASGLSTGTLTEAFF
V gene: TRBV7-8; J gene: TRBJ1-1; CDR3 protein: CAITPRGREAFF
V gene: TRBV12-5; J gene: TRBJ1-1; CDR3 protein: CASGAGGWEAFF
V gene: TRBV7-2; J gene: TRBJ1-2; CDR3 protein: CASSRRGPGGLYGYTF
V gene: TRBV5-1; J gene: TRBJ1-1; CDR3 protein: CASSLENSNTEAFF
V gene: TRBV7-2; J gene: TRBJ2-1; CDR3 protein: CASSLLTGYNEQFF
V gene: TRBV6-1; J gene: TRBJ2-7; CDR3 protein: CASSESPTGFDF